This T cell receptor (beta chain) was found in a study of T cell changes during pregnancy in multiple sclerosis. This table comes from immunoSEQ multiplex PCR, and its TCRdb copy is limited to in-frame clones, with some not included. The table includes about 40,000 clones, approximately 88% detected once. This clone was seen only a few times. The starting material was peripheral blood, obtained in the first trimester of pregnancy. The TCR originated in a female donor in good health, enrolled as a control in a pregnancy study.

CDR3 DNA sequence: TGTGCCAGCTCACCACCGGGACTCTTCACAGATACGCAGTATTTT. It specifies CASSPPGLFTDTQYF. This sequence joins TRBV18 and TRBJ2-3, with D tentatively TRBD2 (6 bases). CDR1 is KGHSH and CDR2 is LQKENI in the germline V gene. Trimming removed 0 bases from V and 2 bases from J, with 9 bases in between. CDR3 length: 15 amino acids.